This T cell receptor beta chain came from a study of T cell changes during pregnancy in multiple sclerosis. The CDR3 contains 13 residues. From germline, CDR1 is SGHDT and CDR2 YYEEEE. V lost 2 bases to trimming and J lost 5 bases, with 7 bases between them. TCRdb's table, derived via immunoSEQ multiplex PCR, lists solely in-frame clones and lacks some. The sample comprises tens of thousands of clones, 89% of which are singletons, and around 6.9% rests with the top ten. The V and J genes are TRBV5-6 and TRBJ2-2, with D possibly TRBD2 on 6 matching bases. The specimen was CD8+ T cells from peripheral blood mononuclear cells, collected in the second trimester of pregnancy. This TCR was sampled from a female donor with multiple sclerosis, enrolled in a pregnancy study. The CDR3 DNA sequence: TGTGCCAGCAGCTTCCGGGGGACCGGGGAGCTGTTTTTT. As protein: CASSFRGTGELFF.